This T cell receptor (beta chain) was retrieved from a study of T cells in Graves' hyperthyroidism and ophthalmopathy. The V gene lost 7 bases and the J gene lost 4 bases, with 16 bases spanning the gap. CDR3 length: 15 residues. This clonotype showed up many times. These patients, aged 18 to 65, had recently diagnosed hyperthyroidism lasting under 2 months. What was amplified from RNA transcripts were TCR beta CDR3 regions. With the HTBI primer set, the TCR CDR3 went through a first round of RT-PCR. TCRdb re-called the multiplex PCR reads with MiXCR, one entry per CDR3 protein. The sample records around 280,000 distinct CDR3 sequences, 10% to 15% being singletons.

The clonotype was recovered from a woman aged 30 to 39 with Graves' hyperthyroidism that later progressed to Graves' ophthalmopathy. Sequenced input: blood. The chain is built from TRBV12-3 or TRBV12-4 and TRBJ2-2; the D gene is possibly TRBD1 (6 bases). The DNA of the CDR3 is TGTGCCAGCACCGGGCCCGCAGGGGCCACCGGGGAGCTGTTTTTT. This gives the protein CASTGPAGATGELFF.